This paragraph covers one T cell receptor (beta chain) sequence. This clone was counted once. Its cognate antigen has yet to be identified. No qualities accompany the bases; no much larger clone lies one base away. The collaborating institutions used their own protocols to collect whole blood in K2EDTA tubes. For TCRbeta analysis, collaborators shipped samples as frozen whole blood, isolated PBMCs, or DNA extracted from either of those sample types. This entry belongs to a study of blood T cell repertoires in COVID-19 (dated by TCRdb to between 2020 and 2021). Broadly, across the study: The collaborator samples originated in the United States, Italy and Spain and spanned the acute and convalescent phases of COVID-19. The material from the prospective study consisted of cDNA or gDNA derived from T cells, B-cell-depleted T cells, or PBMCs. The dataset comprised deeply sampled blood TCRbeta repertoires from subjects exposed to, actively infected with, or recovered from COVID-19. A freely available public database, intended as a resource for researchers studying the immune response to SARS-CoV-2, is where the repertoires were released. Samples came from the ongoing ImmuneRACE study (first 160 participants) plus 1,254 subjects from 6 global collaborators. Nearly every sample came with metadata listing a de-identified subject ID, COVID-19 status, age in years and sex. Where available, HLA class I and class II types were obtained from metadata supplied by the sample provider rather than from assay-based typing.

Overall study outcomes, separate from this receptor: The amount of clinical and demographic metadata varied by source and participant and was provided uncurated.

The immunoSEQ Assay, a bias-controlled multiplex PCR, was used to amplify TCRbeta CDR3 regions from genomic DNA. In the paper's pipeline: The number of nucleated cells in each sample was estimated from the amplification of reference gene primers within the assay. To quantify the absolute abundance of each unique TCRbeta CDR3 rearrangement, sequence reads were collapsed and filtered. For each sample, productive Simpson clonality was calculated as the square root of Simpson's diversity index over productive rearrangements. Sourced from immuneACCESS, this table was stored by TCRdb with only in-frame sequences that have V and J called. A share of the clones is absent; for the studies checked, an unresolved V gene accounts for under half, and the remainder has no known explanation. That table supplies the V and J calls and clone size; D and trimming were determined from the DNA. The sample profile shows over 200,000 clones; roughly 90% of them were found once. The ten largest clonotypes hold under 2.5% of the sample.

The sequencing input was peripheral blood. The sequence came from a man in his forties with active or convalescent COVID-19.

The sequence in DNA is TGTGCCACCAGGGCTAGCGGCAGCACAGATACGCAGTATTTT. It is translated as CATRASGSTDTQYF. The V and J segments used are TRBV24-1 and TRBJ2-3; TRBD2 aligns with 7 central bases. According to the germline V gene, CDR1 reads KGHDR and CDR2 reads SFDVKD. The CDR3 numbers 14 residues from cysteine through phenylalanine. Just CDR3 DNA is preserved here, 42 bases in frame from base 1. V loses 7 bases at its end and J loses 0 bases; junction bases beyond the gene matches: 3.